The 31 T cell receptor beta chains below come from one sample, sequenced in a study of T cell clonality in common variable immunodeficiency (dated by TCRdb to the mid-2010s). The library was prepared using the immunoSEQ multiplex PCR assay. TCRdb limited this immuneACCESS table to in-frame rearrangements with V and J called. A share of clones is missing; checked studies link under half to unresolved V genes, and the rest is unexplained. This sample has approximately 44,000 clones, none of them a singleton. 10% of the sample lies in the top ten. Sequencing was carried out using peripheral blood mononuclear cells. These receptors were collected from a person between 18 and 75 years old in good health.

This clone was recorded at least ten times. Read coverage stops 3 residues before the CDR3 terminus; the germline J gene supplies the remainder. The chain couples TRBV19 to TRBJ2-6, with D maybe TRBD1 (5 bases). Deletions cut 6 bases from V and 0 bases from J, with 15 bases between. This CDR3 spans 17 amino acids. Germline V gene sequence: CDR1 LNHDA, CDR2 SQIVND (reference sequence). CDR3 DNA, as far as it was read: TGTGCCAGTAGCCGACAGCGAGGATACTCTGGGGCCAACGTC. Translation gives CASSRQRGYSGANV. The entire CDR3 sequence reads CASSRQRGYSGANVLTF.

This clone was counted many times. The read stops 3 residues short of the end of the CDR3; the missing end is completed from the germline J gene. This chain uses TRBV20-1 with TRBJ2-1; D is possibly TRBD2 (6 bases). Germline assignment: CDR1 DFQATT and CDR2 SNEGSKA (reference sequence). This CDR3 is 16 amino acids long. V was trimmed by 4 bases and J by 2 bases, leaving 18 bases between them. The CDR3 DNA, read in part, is TGCAGTGCTATCTCGGTTGGGCGGGGCCCCTACAATGAG. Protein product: CSAISVGRGPYNE. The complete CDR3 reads CSAISVGRGPYNEQFF.

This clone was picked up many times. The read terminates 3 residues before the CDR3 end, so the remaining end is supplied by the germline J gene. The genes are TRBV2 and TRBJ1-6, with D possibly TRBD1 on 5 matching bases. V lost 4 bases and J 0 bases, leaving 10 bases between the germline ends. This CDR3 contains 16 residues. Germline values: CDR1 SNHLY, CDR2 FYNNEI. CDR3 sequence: CASSVGQSSYNSPLHF. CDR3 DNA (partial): TGTGCCAGCAGTGTGGGGCAGAGCTCCTATAATTCACCC.

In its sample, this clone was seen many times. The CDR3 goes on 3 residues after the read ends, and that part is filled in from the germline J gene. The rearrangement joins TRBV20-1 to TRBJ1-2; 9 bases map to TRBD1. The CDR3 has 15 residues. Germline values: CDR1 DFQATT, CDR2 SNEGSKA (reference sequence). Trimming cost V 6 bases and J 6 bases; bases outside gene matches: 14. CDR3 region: CSARPRQGVSDGYTF. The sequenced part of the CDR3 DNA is TGCAGTGCCCGCCCCCGACAGGGGGTTTCGGATGGC.

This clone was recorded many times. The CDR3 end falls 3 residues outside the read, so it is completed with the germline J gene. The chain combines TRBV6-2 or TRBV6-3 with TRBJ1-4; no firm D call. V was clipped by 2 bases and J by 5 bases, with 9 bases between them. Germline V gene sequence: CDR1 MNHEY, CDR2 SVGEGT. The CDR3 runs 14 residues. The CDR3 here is CASSYSYRNEKLFF. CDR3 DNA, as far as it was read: TGTGCCAGCAGTTACAGCTACCGGAATGAAAAA.

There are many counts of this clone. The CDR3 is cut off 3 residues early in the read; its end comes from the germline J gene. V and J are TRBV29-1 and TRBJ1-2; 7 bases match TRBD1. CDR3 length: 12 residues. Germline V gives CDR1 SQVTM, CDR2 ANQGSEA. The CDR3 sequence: CSVDLQGVSYTF. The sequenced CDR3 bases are TGCAGCGTTGATTTGCAGGGGGTTAGC.

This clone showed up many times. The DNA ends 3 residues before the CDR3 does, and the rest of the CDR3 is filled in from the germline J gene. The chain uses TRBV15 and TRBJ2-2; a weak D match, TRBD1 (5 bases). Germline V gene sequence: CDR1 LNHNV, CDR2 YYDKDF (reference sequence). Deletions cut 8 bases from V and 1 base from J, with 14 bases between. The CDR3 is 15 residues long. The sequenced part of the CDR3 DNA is TGTGCCACCTCTGACAGCATCCGGAACACCGGGGAG. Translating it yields CATSDSIRNTGE. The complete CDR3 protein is CATSDSIRNTGELFF.

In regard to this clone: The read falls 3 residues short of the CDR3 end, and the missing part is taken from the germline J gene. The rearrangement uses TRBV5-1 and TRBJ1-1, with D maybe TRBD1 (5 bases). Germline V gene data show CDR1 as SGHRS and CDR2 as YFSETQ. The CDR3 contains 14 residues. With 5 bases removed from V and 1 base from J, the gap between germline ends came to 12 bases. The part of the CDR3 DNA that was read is TGCGCCAGCAGAGGCCGGGGGTGGAACACTGAA. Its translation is CASRGRGWNTE. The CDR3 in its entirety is CASRGRGWNTEAFF. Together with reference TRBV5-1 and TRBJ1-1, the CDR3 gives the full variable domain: KAGVTQTPRYLIKTRGQQVTLSCSPISGHRSVSWYQQTPGQGLQFLFEYFSETQRNKGNFPGRFSGRQFSNSRSEMNVSTLELGDSALYLCASRGRGWNTEAFFGQGTRLTVV.

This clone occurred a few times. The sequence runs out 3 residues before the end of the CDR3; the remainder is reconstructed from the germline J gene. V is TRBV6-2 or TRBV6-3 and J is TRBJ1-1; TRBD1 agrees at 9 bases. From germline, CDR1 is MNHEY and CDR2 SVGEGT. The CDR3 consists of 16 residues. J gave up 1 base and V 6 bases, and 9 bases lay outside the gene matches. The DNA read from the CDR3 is TGTGCCAGCAGAGGCCTTTGGGGACAGGGGAACACTGAA. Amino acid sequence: CASRGLWGQGNTE. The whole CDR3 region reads CASRGLWGQGNTEAFF.

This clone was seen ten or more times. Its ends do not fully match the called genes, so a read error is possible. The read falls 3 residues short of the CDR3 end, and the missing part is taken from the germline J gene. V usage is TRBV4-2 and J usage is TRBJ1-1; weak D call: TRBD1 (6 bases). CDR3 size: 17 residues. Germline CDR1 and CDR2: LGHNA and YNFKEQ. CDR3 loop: CASSQSGALFLNTEAFF. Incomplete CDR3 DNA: TGCGCCAGCAGCCAATCAGGGGCCCTCTTCTTGAACACTGAA.

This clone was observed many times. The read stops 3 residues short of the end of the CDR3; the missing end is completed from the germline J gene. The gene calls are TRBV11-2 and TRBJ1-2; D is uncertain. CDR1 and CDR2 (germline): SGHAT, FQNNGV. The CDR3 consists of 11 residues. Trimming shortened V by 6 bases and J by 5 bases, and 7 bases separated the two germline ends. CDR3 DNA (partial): TGTGCCAGCAGGGACTCTTATGGC. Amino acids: CASRDSYG. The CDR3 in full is CASRDSYGYTF.

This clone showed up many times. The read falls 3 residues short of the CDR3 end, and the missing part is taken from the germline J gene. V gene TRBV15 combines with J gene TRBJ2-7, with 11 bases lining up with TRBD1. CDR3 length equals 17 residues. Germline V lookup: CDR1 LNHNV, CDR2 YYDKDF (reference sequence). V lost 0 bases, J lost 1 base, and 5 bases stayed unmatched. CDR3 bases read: TGTGCCACCAGCAGAGATACCCGGGACAGGGGGTCCTACGAG. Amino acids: CATSRDTRDRGSYE. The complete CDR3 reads CATSRDTRDRGSYEQYF.

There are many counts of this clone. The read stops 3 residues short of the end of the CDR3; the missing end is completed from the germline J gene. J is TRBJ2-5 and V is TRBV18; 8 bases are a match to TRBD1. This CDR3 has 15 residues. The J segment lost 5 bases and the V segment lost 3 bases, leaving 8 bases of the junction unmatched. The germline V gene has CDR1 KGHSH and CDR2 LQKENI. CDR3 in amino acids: CASSPNGQGTETQYF. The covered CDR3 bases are TGTGCCAGCTCACCGAACGGACAGGGAACGGAGACC.

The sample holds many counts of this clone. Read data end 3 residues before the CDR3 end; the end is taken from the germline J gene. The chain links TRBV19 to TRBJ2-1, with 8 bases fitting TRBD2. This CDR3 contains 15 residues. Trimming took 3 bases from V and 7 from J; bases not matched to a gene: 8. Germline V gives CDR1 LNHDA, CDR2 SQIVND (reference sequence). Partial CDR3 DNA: TGTGCCAGTAGTATGGAGCGGGAGCTCGGAAATGAG. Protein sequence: CASSMERELGNE. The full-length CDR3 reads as CASSMERELGNEQFF.

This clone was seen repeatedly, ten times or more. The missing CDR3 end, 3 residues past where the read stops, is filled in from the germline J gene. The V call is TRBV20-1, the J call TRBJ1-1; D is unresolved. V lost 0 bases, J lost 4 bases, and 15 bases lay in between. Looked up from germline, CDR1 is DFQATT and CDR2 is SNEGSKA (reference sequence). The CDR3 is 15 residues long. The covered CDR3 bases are TGCAGTGCTAGAGATTTTAGGCAGGAGCCCACTGAA. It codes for CSARDFRQEPTE. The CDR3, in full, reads CSARDFRQEPTEAFF.

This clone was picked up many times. Incomplete CDR3 DNA: TGTGCCAGCAGCCCCCAGGGGAATCGTATCTATGGC. Its translation is CASSPQGNRIYG. The CDR3 as a whole reads CASSPQGNRIYGYTF. The V gene is TRBV7-6, the J gene TRBJ1-2; possible D gene TRBD1, 6 bases. The read comes to an end 3 residues before the CDR3 does, leaving the germline J gene to fill in the end. CDR3 length: 15 residues. Trimming removed 5 bases at V and 4 bases at J, with 17 bases between. Germline assignment: CDR1 SGHVS and CDR2 FNYEAQ. The full variable domain, in which reference TRBV7-6 and TRBJ1-2 provide the parts outside the CDR3, is GAGVSQSPRYKVTKRGQDVALRCDPISGHVSLYWYRQALGQGPEFLTYFNYEAQQDKSGLPNDRFSAERPEGSISTLTIQRTEQRDSAMYRCASSPQGNRIYGYTFGSGTRLTVV.

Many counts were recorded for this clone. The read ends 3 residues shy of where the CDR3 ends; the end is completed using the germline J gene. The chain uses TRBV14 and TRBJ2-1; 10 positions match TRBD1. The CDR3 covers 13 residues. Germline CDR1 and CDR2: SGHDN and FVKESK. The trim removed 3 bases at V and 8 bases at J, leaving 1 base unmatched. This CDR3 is CASSQTGGDEQFF. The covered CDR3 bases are TGTGCCAGCAGCCAGACAGGGGGCGATGAG.

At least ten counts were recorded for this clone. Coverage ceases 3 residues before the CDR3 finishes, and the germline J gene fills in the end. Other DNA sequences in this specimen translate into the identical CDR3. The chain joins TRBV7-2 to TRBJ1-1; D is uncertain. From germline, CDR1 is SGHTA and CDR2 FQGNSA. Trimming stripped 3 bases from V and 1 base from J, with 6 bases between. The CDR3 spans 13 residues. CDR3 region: CASSLSGNTEAFF. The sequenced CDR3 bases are TGTGCCAGCAGCTTGAGCGGGAACACTGAA.

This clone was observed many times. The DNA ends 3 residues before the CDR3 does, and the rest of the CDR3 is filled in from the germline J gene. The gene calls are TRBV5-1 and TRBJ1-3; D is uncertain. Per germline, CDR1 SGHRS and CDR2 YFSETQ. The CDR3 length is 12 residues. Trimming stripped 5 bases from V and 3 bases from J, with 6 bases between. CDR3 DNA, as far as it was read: TGCGCCAGCAGTCGCGATGGAAACACC. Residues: CASSRDGNT. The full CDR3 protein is CASSRDGNTIYF.

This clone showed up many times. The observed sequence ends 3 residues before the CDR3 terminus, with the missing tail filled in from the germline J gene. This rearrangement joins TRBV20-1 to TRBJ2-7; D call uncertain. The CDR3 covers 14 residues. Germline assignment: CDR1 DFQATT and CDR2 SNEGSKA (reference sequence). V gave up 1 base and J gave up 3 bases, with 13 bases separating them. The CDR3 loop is CSARVAWAGYEQYF. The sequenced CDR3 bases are TGCAGTGCTAGAGTTGCTTGGGCAGGCTACGAG.

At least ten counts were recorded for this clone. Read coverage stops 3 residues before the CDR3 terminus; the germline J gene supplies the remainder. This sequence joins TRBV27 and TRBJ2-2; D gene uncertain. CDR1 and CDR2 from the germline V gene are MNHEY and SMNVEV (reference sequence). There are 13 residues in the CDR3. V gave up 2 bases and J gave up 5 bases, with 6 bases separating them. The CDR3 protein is CASSLSRTGELFF. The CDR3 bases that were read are TGTGCCAGCAGTTTAAGCCGGACCGGGGAG.

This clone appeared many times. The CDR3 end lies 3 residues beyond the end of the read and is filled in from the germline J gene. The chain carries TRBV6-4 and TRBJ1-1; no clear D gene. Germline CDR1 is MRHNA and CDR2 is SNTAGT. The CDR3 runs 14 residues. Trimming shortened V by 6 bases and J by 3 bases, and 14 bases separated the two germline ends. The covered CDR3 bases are TGTGCCAGCAGCATCGTTCAGGTGGACACTGAA. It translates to CASSIVQVDTE. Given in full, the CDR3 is CASSIVQVDTEAFF.

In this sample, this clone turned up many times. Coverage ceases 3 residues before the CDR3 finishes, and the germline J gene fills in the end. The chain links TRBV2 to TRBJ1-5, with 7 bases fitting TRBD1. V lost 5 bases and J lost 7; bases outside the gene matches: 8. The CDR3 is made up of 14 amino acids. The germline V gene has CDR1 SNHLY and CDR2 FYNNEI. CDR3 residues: CASSSDRADQPQHF. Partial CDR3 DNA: TGTGCCAGCAGTTCCGACAGGGCAGACCAGCCC.

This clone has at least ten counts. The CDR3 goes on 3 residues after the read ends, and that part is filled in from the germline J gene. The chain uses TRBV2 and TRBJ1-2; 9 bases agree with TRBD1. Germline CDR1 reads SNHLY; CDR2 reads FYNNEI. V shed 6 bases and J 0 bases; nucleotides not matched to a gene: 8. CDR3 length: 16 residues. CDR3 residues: CASRNSGQGSNYGYTF. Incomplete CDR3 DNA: TGTGCCAGCAGAAACTCAGGACAGGGGTCTAACTATGGC.

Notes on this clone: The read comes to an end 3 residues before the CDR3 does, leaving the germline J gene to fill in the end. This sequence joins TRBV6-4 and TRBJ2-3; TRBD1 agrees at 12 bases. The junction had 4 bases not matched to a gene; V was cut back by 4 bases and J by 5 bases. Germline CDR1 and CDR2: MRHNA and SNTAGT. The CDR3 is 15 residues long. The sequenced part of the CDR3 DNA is TGTGCCAGCAGTGCCGGGACAGGGGGCGTAGATACG. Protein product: CASSAGTGGVDT. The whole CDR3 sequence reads CASSAGTGGVDTQYF.

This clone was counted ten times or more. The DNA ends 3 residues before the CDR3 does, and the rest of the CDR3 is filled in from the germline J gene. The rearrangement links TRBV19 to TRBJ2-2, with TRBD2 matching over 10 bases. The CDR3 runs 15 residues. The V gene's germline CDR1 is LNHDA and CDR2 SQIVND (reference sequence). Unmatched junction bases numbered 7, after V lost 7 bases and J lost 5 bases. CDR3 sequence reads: CASNKGLARTGELFF. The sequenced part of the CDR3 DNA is TGTGCCAGTAATAAGGGACTAGCGAGAACCGGGGAG.

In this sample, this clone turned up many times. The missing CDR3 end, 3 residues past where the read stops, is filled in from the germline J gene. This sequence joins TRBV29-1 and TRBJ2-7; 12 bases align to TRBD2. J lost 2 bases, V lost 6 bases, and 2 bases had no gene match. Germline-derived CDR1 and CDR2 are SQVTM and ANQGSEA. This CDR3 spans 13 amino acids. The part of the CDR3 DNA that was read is TGCAGCGTATCTAGCGGGGGGGCCTACGAG. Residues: CSVSSGGAYE. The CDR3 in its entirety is CSVSSGGAYEQYF.

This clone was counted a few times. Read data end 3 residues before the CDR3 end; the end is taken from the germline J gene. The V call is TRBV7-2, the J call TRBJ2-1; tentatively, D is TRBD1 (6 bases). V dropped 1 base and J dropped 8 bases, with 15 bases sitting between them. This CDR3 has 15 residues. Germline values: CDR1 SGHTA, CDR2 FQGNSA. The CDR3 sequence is CASSLGQGKAYEQFF. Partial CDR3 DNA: TGTGCCAGCAGCTTAGGGCAGGGGAAGGCCTATGAG. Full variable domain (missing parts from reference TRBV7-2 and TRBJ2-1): GAGVSQSPSNKVTEKGKDVELRCDPISGHTALYWYRQSLGQGLEFLIYFQGNSAPDKSGLPSDRFSAERTGGSVSTLTIQRTQQEDSAVYLCASSLGQGKAYEQFFGPGTRLTVL.

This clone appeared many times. The CDR3 spells CSAYRENTEAFF. CDR3 DNA, as far as it was read: TGCAGCGCCTACAGGGAGAACACTGAA. The chain couples TRBV29-1 to TRBJ1-1; TRBD1 might be the D (6 bases). The read terminates 3 residues ahead of where the CDR3 ends, so the germline J gene completes it. The CDR3 runs 12 residues. Germline loops: CDR1 SQVTM, CDR2 ANQGSEA. Trimming took 7 bases from V and 1 from J, leaving 10 bases between them.

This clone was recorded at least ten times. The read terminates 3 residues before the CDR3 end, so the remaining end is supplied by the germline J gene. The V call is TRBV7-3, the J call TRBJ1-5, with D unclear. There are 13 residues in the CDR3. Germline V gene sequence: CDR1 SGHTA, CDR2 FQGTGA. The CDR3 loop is CASSSTPRTPQHF. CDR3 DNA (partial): TGTGCCAGCAGCTCAACACCTCGCACACCC.

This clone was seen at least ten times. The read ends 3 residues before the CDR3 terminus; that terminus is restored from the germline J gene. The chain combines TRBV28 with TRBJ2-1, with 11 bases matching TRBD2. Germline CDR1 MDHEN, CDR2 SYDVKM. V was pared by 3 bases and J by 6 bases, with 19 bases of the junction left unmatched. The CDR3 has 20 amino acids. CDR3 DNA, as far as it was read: TGTGCCAGCAGTTTCAATATAGCGGGGGGGTACCCGGAGTACAGCAATGAG. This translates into CASSFNIAGGYPEYSNE. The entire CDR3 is CASSFNIAGGYPEYSNEQFF.